This is a list of T cell receptor beta chains from one sample in a study of cytomegalovirus exposure and HLA in healthy donors. Using immunoSEQ multiplex PCR, the repertoire was profiled, and TCRdb retains in-frame clones only, with some absent. The top ten hold more than 12% of the sample, which has under 100,000 clones, just under 70% seen once. The sequenced sample was PBMCs. The receptors were gathered from a woman aged 50 to 60 in good health and CMV-seropositive. Each CDR3 is given with its conserved first and last residue. D genes are given only for firm matches. Size tells how often a clone was seen (once, few, many) or the class of an expanded clone, and some rows leave it out.

>TRBD2|TRBV11-1|TRBJ2-1|NA
CASSFAGVYNEQFF
TGTGCCAGCAGCTTCGCGGGAGTCTACAATGAGCAGTTCTTC
>NA|TRBV4-3|TRBJ2-1|NA
CASSQDWLASSYNEQFF
TGCGCCAGCAGCCAAGATTGGCTAGCTAGCTCATACAATGAGCAGTTCTTC
>NA|TRBV30|TRBJ1-5|NA
CAWRGAGSQPQHF
TGTGCCTGGAGAGGGGCGGGGAGCCAGCCCCAGCATTTT
>NA|TRBV6-5|TRBJ1-2|NA
CASSQAGPNYGYTF
TGTGCCAGCAGTCAGGCAGGGCCTAACTATGGCTACACCTTC
>TRBD2|TRBV4-2|TRBJ2-5|NA
CASSQREAGEQYF
TGTGCCAGCAGCCAGCGGGAGGCGGGGGAGCAGTACTTC
>TRBD1|TRBV9|TRBJ1-6|few
CASSVGTGLGGSNSPLHF
TGTGCCAGCAGCGTGGGGACAGGCCTAGGGGGGAGTAATTCACCCCTCCACTTT
>NA|TRBV19|TRBJ2-1|NA
CASSLLYNEQFF
TGTGCCAGTAGCCTACTCTACAATGAGCAGTTCTTC
>TRBD1|TRBV10-1|TRBJ1-3|NA
CASSDRTGYSGNTIYF
TGCGCCAGCAGTGACCGGACAGGCTACTCTGGAAACACCATATATTTT
>NA|TRBV9|TRBJ2-1|NA
CASSAALTFQNNEQFF
TGTGCCAGCAGCGCAGCGCTTACCTTTCAGAACAATGAGCAGTTCTTC
>NA|TRBV7-9|TRBJ2-7|few
CASTDFDEQYF
TGTGCCAGCACCGACTTCGACGAGCAGTACTTC
>TRBD2|TRBV5-1|TRBJ2-2|few
CASSLTSGNTGELFF
TGCGCCAGCAGCTTGACTAGCGGAAACACCGGGGAGCTGTTTTTT
>NA|TRBV11-2|TRBJ2-1|once
CASSVAQFAEQFF
TGTGCCAGCAGCGTCGCCCAGTTTGCTGAGCAGTTCTTC
>NA|TRBV2|TRBJ2-3|NA
CASSVRGGGTDTQYF
TGTGCCAGCAGTGTGAGGGGGGGAGGCACAGATACGCAGTATTTT
>TRBD2|TRBV5-1|TRBJ2-3|NA
CASSLTSGRDTQYF
TGCGCCAGCAGCTTGACTAGCGGGAGGGATACGCAGTATTTT
>NA|TRBV27|TRBJ2-5|NA
CASSHSLEETQYF
TGTGCCAGCAGTCACTCGCTCGAAGAGACCCAGTACTTC
>NA|TRBV6-6|TRBJ1-1|NA
CASSPGNTEAFF
TGTGCCAGCAGCCCAGGAAACACTGAAGCTTTCTTT
>TRBD2|TRBV6-1|TRBJ2-3|NA
CASSRGTSASDTQYF
TGTGCCAGCAGCCGAGGGACTAGCGCCTCAGATACGCAGTATTTT
>NA|TRBV6-5|TRBJ2-1|NA
CASSRTNNEQFF
TGTGCCAGCAGTAGGACTAATAATGAGCAGTTCTTC
>TRBD1|TRBV5-4|TRBJ2-1|few
CASSSVLQGDEQFF
TGTGCCAGCAGCTCTGTGTTGCAGGGGGATGAGCAGTTCTTC
>NA|TRBV7-9|TRBJ1-1|NA
CASFGGTEAFF
TGTGCCAGCTTCGGCGGGACTGAAGCTTTCTTT
>TRBD2|TRBV5-1|TRBJ2-7|NA
CASSLIASGEQYF
TGCGCCAGCAGCTTGATTGCTAGCGGAGAGCAGTACTTC
>TRBD1|TRBV13|TRBJ2-1|NA
CASSSPRTGKTYNEQFF
TGTGCCAGCAGCTCCCCCCGGACAGGAAAGACCTACAATGAGCAGTTCTTC
>NA|TRBV5-4|TRBJ2-1|NA
CASSLEGSGTYNEQFF
TGTGCCAGCAGCTTGGAAGGCTCGGGAACCTACAATGAGCAGTTCTTC
>NA|TRBV7-6|TRBJ2-2|few
CASSLGTVNTGELFF
TGTGCCAGCAGCTTAGGGACAGTTAACACCGGGGAGCTGTTTTTT
>NA|TRBV6-1|TRBJ1-2|few
CASTKGGGDYGYTF
TGTGCCAGCACCAAGGGGGGAGGGGACTATGGCTACACCTTC
>NA|TRBV7-9|TRBJ2-6|NA
CASSAGDSGANVLTF
TGTGCCAGCAGCGCAGGGGACTCTGGGGCCAACGTCCTGACTTTC
>TRBD2|TRBV6-6|TRBJ2-7|once
CASSYREREDSYEQYF
TGTGCCAGCAGTTACCGAGAACGGGAGGACTCCTACGAGCAGTACTTC
>NA|TRBV27|TRBJ1-2|NA
CASSLQGGKEDGYTF
TGTGCCAGCAGTTTACAGGGAGGCAAGGAAGATGGCTACACCTTC
>NA|TRBV28|TRBJ1-2|NA
CASSGTGYGYTF
TGTGCCAGCAGTGGCACAGGGTACGGCTACACCTTC
>TRBD2|TRBV5-4|TRBJ2-1|once
CASSPDSGRAPNEQFF
TGTGCCAGCAGCCCAGATAGCGGGAGGGCCCCCAATGAGCAGTTCTTC
>NA|TRBV27|TRBJ1-5|NA
CAIGSGGGGNQPQHF
TGTGCCATCGGTTCAGGCGGGGGCGGGAATCAGCCCCAGCATTTT
>NA|TRBV28|TRBJ2-5|NA
CASSFSINDFQETQYF
TGTGCCAGCAGTTTTAGCATTAACGATTTCCAAGAGACCCAGTACTTC
>TRBD2|TRBV7-3|TRBJ2-5|few
CASSLASGETQYF
TGTGCCAGCAGCTTAGCTAGCGGGGAGACCCAGTACTTC
>TRBD2|TRBV7-9|TRBJ2-1|NA
CASTIAGQGADEQFF
TGTGCCAGCACCATAGCGGGACAAGGTGCGGATGAGCAGTTCTTC
>NA|TRBV2|TRBJ1-2|few
CASSDSSRNGYTF
TGTGCCAGCAGTGACAGTTCCCGCAATGGCTACACCTTC
>TRBD1|TRBV19|TRBJ1-1|NA
CASSIGQGTGGAFF
TGTGCCAGTAGTATAGGACAGGGGACGGGGGGAGCTTTCTTT
>TRBD1|TRBV30|TRBJ1-6|NA
CAWISDRGPPLHF
TGTGCCTGGATTTCGGACAGGGGACCACCCCTCCACTTT
>TRBD1|TRBV5-1|TRBJ2-6|NA
CASSTDRVRSSGANVLTF
TGCGCCAGCAGCACCGACAGGGTGCGGAGCTCTGGGGCCAACGTCCTGACTTTC
>NA|TRBV5-4|TRBJ2-5|NA
CASSPVGETQYF
TGTGCCAGCAGCCCGGTTGGAGAGACCCAGTACTTC
>NA|TRBV7-9|TRBJ1-3|once
CSSSLAVTIYF
TGTTCCAGCAGCTTGGCCGTCACCATATATTTT
>NA|TRBV19|TRBJ2-2|NA
CASNHRNTGELFF
TGTGCCAGTAACCATAGGAACACCGGGGAGCTGTTTTTT
>TRBD1|TRBV15|TRBJ2-5|NA
CATSRGVGGETQYF
TGTGCCACCAGCAGGGGAGTAGGGGGCGAGACCCAGTACTTC
>NA|TRBV7-8|TRBJ1-1|NA
CASSPRQPKRNTEAFF
TGTGCCAGCAGCCCTCGACAGCCCAAGAGGAACACTGAAGCTTTCTTT
>NA|TRBV5-6|TRBJ2-7|NA
CASSLYGSGLNEQYF
TGTGCCAGCAGCTTGTATGGGTCAGGGTTGAATGAGCAGTACTTC
>TRBD2|TRBV7-9|TRBJ2-3|NA
CSSTVRRRESTDTQYF
TGTTCCAGCACCGTCCGAAGGCGGGAGAGCACAGATACGCAGTATTTT
>TRBD2|TRBV5-1|TRBJ2-7|NA
CASSLAGLASYEQYF
TGCGCCAGCAGCTTGGCGGGACTAGCGTCTTACGAGCAGTACTTC
>TRBD1|TRBV19|TRBJ1-2|few
CASSKARDRPSRVYGYTF
TGTGCCAGTAGTAAGGCGCGGGACAGGCCTTCAAGGGTCTATGGCTACACCTTC
>TRBD2|TRBV30|TRBJ2-3|few
CAWSSGAGAADTQYF
TGTGCCTGGAGTTCGGGAGCGGGAGCGGCAGATACGCAGTATTTT
>TRBD2|TRBV11-2|TRBJ2-5|NA
CASSLNAGGGETQYF
TGTGCCAGCAGCTTAAATGCGGGAGGGGGAGAGACCCAGTACTTC
>NA|TRBV12-2|TRBJ2-3|NA
CASRPILLAASTDTQYF
TGTGCAAGTCGCCCCATCTTACTAGCGGCTAGCACAGATACGCAGTATTTT
>NA|TRBV5-1|TRBJ2-7|few
CASTFDRRSYEQYF
TGCGCCAGCACCTTCGACAGAAGAAGTTACGAGCAGTACTTC
>NA|TRBV6-4|TRBJ1-1|NA
CASSDSAMSTEAFF
TGTGCCAGCAGTGACAGCGCGATGAGCACTGAAGCTTTCTTT
>NA|TRBV7-8|TRBJ1-2|NA
CASSLAGGDYGYTF
TGTGCCAGCAGCTTAGCGGGGGGGGACTATGGCTACACCTTC
>TRBD2|TRBV6-5|TRBJ2-7|NA
CASSNAGLAYEQYF
TGTGCCAGCAGCAATGCCGGACTAGCGTACGAGCAGTACTTC
>TRBD1|TRBV28|TRBJ2-1|NA
CASTSFLIQGLSQLKDEQFF
TGTGCCAGCACTTCGTTTTTAATACAGGGGCTTTCGCAACTAAAGGATGAGCAGTTCTTC
>TRBD1|TRBV9|TRBJ2-1|few
CASSVSRDRNEQFF
TGTGCCAGCAGCGTATCAAGGGACAGGAATGAGCAGTTCTTC
>NA|TRBV11-3|TRBJ2-2|NA
CASRNTGELFF
TGTGCCAGCCGGAACACCGGGGAGCTGTTTTTT
>TRBD2|TRBV5-4|TRBJ2-4|once
CASSLAASGTRNIQYF
TGTGCCAGCAGCTTGGCGGCTAGCGGGACCAGAAACATTCAGTACTTC
>NA|TRBV5-1|TRBJ1-1|NA
CASSVTGLDTEAFF
TGCGCCAGCAGCGTTACAGGGCTTGACACTGAAGCTTTCTTT